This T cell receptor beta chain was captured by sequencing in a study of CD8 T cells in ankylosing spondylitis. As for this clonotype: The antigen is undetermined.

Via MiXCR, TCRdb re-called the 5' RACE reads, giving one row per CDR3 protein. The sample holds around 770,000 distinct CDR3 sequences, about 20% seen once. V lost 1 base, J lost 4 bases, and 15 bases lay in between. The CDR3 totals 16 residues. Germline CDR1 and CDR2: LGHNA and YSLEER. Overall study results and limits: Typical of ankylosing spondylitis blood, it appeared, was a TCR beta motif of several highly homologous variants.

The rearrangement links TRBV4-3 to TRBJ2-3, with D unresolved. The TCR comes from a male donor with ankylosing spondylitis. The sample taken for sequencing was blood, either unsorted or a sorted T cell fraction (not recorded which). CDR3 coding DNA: TGCGCCAGCAGCCAAGGACGCGGAAAGACGGCAGATACGCAGTATTTT. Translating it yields CASSQGRGKTADTQYF.